This T cell receptor (beta chain) is drawn from a study of blood T cell repertoires in COVID-19. Study summary: Sites in the United States, Italy and Spain provided acute and convalescent COVID-19 samples.

Original processing methods: Amplified reference gene primers provided the basis for estimating nucleated cell counts. Libraries were prepared by immunoSEQ multiplex PCR; TCRdb keeps only in-frame clonotypes and omits some of them. That table supplies the V and J calls and clone size; D and trimming were determined from the DNA. In the table there are 35,000 to 45,000 clones, about nine tenths of which are singletons. A single count supports this clone. CDR3 length equals 13 residues. From germline, CDR1 is SGHKS and CDR2 YYEKEE (reference sequence). This chain links TRBV5-5 with TRBJ2-4, with 7 nucleotides matching TRBD1. This receptor was identified in a woman of 80 years or more with acute or convalescent COVID-19. The sequenced material came from peripheral blood. In nucleotides, the CDR3 is TGTGCTACGGCCGGGACAGACAAAAACATTCAGTACTTC. Protein product: CATAGTDKNIQYF.